This T cell receptor (beta chain) was recovered during a study of shared clonotypes between healthy human individuals (dated by TCRdb to 2020 to 2022). A note on the overall study: Three men and a couple of women, aged 18 to 49 years, made up the cohort. Leukapheresis yielded between about 0.9 and 8.9 billion PBMCs per donor. For each donor, CD4 naive and CD4 memory were each given three plates, CD8 naive was given two plates, and CD8 memory was given one plate. To increase sequencing depth and limit assay-specific biases, TCR repertoire library preparation and sequencing were carried out by different laboratories using diverse techniques. To estimate repertoire size and how much clonotypes are shared between individuals, the study performed deep sequencing of blood TCR repertoires from roughly five healthy adults. Beyond this particular receptor, the publication reports: About 5% of naive CD4, around 4% of naive CD8, approximately 2% of memory CD4, and less than 0.45% of memory CD8 clonotypes were shared across four donors. Clonotypes shared by all four sorted-subset donors showed higher generation probabilities than non-shared clonotypes. Incomplete sequencing was indicated by rarefaction of sorted-subset datasets, despite the large sequencing depth. Pairwise subsampling indicated that sequencing depth was expected to affect the degree of clonotype sharing among donors. Sampling was restricted to blood, and TCR repertoires in tissues likely differ from the TCR repertoires found in blood. The small number of donors limited the genetic and exposure-history diversity represented. Naive subsets generally had larger estimated clonotype richness than memory subsets did.

Remarks on this clone: It has no known antigen specificity. No per-base quality is available; no much larger clone lies one base away.

Healthy HIV-negative adults with no recently reported acute infections or vaccinations were included as donors. Only Caucasian adults living in Nashville, Tennessee, USA were represented among the donors. CD4+ T cells were enriched through magnetic negative selection, after which naive cells were positively selected on CD45RA and the remaining negative fraction served as the memory subset. Blood was collected by leukapheresis, and PBMCs were isolated by Ficoll-Histopaque density gradient centrifugation and then cryopreserved in liquid nitrogen vapor phase. Purity and quantity of every magnetically sorted T cell population were checked by analytical flow cytometry. From each sorted fraction, genomic DNA was isolated and quantified by UV absorbance on a Nanodrop 2000c. Using the deep immunoSEQ assay, TCR CDR3 regions were amplified from genomic DNA by multiplex PCR. Extracted genomic DNA from each cell subset was distributed evenly across all wells of several immunoSEQ 96-well plates, and each plate was treated as a replicate. For sorted subsets, each replicate PCR was loaded with 200 ng genomic DNA, equivalent to some 31,000 T cell genomes. The purified libraries were quantified using a Qubit 3.0 fluorometer, sized with a Bioanalyzer 2100, and then quantified again using the KAPA Library Quantification kit. Every immunoSEQ 96-well plate was sequenced on a separate single-read 150-cycle Illumina NextSeq 550 flow cell. Under the source paper's analysis protocol: The immunoSEQ output contained only junctional sequences without quality scores, so filtering could not match that applied to full-length reads. Sequences were annotated with PyIR, a Python wrapper for IgBLAST v1.9, and V/J genes and CDR3 were assigned using IMGT germline references. Reads were filtered out if the reads had weak V/J assignments (E-value above 1e-6), no CDR3, stop codons, out-of-frame junctions, or ambiguous translated residues. V3J clonotypes were defined as sequences sharing an identical inferred V gene, J gene, and CDR3 amino acid sequence. To compute the percentage overlap between repertoires, the number of shared unique clonotypes was divided by the size of the smaller repertoire. Richness of each repertoire was evaluated using RTK rarefaction, the Chao1 estimator, and Recon v2.1 estimates of unobserved clonotypes. For all TCRbeta clonotypes obtained by the gDNA method from a handful of donors, generation probabilities were computed with OLGA. As stored in TCRdb, this immuneACCESS dataset retains in-frame rearrangements with V and J assigned. A fraction of the clones does not appear; measured against another copy, unresolved V genes explain less than half of the discrepancy, and the remainder lacks a known reason. V, J and clone size derive from that table, while D and trimming were established from the DNA sequence. In this sample the table shows 2 million to 3 million clones, 80% to 95% of which occur a single time. The ten largest make up approximately 0.35% of the sample.

The receptor was isolated from a man between 18 and 35 years old in good health. Some clones in this sample may be carry-over from other donors' samples. The sample taken for sequencing was naive CD4+ T cells from PBMCs. The cell subset or site label corresponds to: CD45RA+ positively selected.

The DNA sequence is given as TGTGCCAGCAGTTATGAGGGGACAAAGACCCAGTACTTC. Protein translation: CASSYEGTKTQYF. The V gene is TRBV6-5 and the J gene is TRBJ2-5; the D region possibly corresponds to TRBD1 (6 bases align). Inclusive of the bounding cysteine and phenylalanine, the CDR3 is 13 residues long. Only the CDR3 region is kept as DNA, spanning 39 bases read in frame from base 1. CDR1 and CDR2, per the germline V gene, are MNHEY and SVGAGI. The germline ends are 11 bases apart after V is trimmed by 3 bases and J by 6 bases.